The 15 T cell receptor beta chains below all came from one sample that was sequenced in a study of blood T cells in healthy people across ages. A second PCR of 7 to 11 cycles used a sample-barcoded 5' primer and a J-beta primer mix. MiXCR was run by TCRdb on the 5' RACE reads, yielding one entry per CDR3 protein. The sample has around 870,000 distinct CDR3 sequences, 29% seen once. Sequencing used blood. The receptors were sampled from a woman aged 80 or over in good health.

This clonotype was counted a few times. This CDR3 reads CASSKVMWQTNEKLFF. The DNA for the CDR3 is TGTGCCAGCAGCAAAGTGATGTGGCAGACTAATGAAAAACTGTTTTTT. This sequence joins TRBV7-8 and TRBJ1-4; D remains unclear. This CDR3 is 16 amino acids long. CDR1 is SGHVS, CDR2 FQNEAQ, per germline. V was pared by 5 bases and J by 2 bases, with 15 bases between. The complete variable domain, with remaining parts taken from reference TRBV7-8 and TRBJ1-4, reads GAGVSQSPRYKVAKRGQDVALRCDPISGHVSLFWYQQALGQGPEFLTYFQNEAQLDKSGLPSDRFFAERPEGSVSTLKIQRTQQEDSAVYLCASSKVMWQTNEKLFFGSGTQLSVL.

About this clonotype: One end of the junction fails to match germline, which may point to a read error. The gene calls are TRBV7-2 and TRBJ2-1, with 14 bases matching TRBD2. This CDR3 region has 18 residues. Germline loops: CDR1 SGHTA, CDR2 FQGNSA. CDR3 nucleotides: TGTGCCGGCAGCTTCCCGACTAGCGGGGGGGCGGCCTACAATGAGCAGTTCTTC. It is translated as CAGSFPTSGGAAYNEQFF.

CDR3 amino acids: CASSLDRAYNSPLHF. The CDR3 DNA is TGTGCCAGCAGCTTAGACAGGGCCTATAATTCACCCCTCCACTTT. This rearrangement joins TRBV5-6 to TRBJ1-6, with 7 bases fitting TRBD1. Germline V gene sequence: CDR1 SGHDT, CDR2 YYEEEE. Trimming took 2 bases from V and 2 from J; bases not matched to a gene: 1. The CDR3 has 15 amino acids.

V gene TRBV20-1 combines with J gene TRBJ2-1; 13 positions agree with TRBD2. The CDR3 spans 15 residues. In germline, CDR1 is DFQATT, CDR2 SNEGSKA (reference sequence). V shed 1 base and J 13 bases; nucleotides not matched to a gene: 10. In DNA form, the CDR3 reads TGCAGTGCTAGAGCCGTCACTAGCGGGAGGGCCGAACAGTTCTTC. Translated: CSARAVTSGRAEQFF.

At least ten counts were recorded for this clonotype. This chain joins TRBV6-2 or TRBV6-3 and TRBJ2-5; D uncertain. The CDR3 is 11 residues long. V lost 4 bases, J lost 4 bases, and 4 bases lay in between. Germline lookup yields CDR1 MNHEY and CDR2 SVGEGT. This CDR3 reads CASSSAETQYF. The DNA for the CDR3 is TGTGCCAGCAGTTCGGCAGAGACCCAGTACTTC.

The V call is TRBV20-1, the J call TRBJ2-3, with D perhaps assigned TRBD1 or TRBD2 (5 bases each). This CDR3 comprises 14 residues. CDR1 DFQATT and CDR2 SNEGSKA come from the germline V gene (reference sequence). Trimming removed 3 bases from V and 2 bases from J, with 12 bases in between. The CDR3 coding sequence is TGCAGTGCTAGGGGGACGGTAGCCACAGATACGCAGTATTTT. It is translated as CSARGTVATDTQYF.

This clonotype came up a few times. The chain uses TRBV12-3 or TRBV12-4 and TRBJ1-5; D gene ambiguous. Trimming left V 3 bases short and J 5 bases short, with 8 bases between. This CDR3 has 13 amino acids. For the CDR3, the DNA is TGTGCCAGCAGTTTCTGGAGTGATCAGCCCCAGCATTTT. It codes for CASSFWSDQPQHF.

In the case of this clonotype: An end of the junction differs from the germline gene, which may be a read error. The rearrangement links TRBV12-3 or TRBV12-4 to TRBJ2-5, with D possibly matching TRBD2 (6 bases). The CDR3 sequence is 13 residues long. CDR3 region: CANSLLGGETQYF. The CDR3, as DNA: TGTGCCAACAGTTTATTGGGGGGAGAGACCCAGTACTTC.

This chain uses TRBV20-1 with TRBJ1-1, with unresolved D. The V gene lost 3 bases and the J gene lost 8 bases, with 10 bases spanning the gap. The CDR3 consists of 11 residues. Germline V gene sequence: CDR1 DFQATT, CDR2 SNEGSKA (reference sequence). CDR3 sequence (DNA): TGCAGTGCTAGGCTTAATAGGGAAGCTTTCTTT. Translation: CSARLNREAFF.

The rearrangement uses TRBV5-6 and TRBJ2-7; 8 bases agree with TRBD1. The length of the CDR3 is 15 residues. V was clipped by 2 bases and J by 7 bases; unmatched bases: 11. Germline V lookup: CDR1 SGHDT, CDR2 YYEEEE. CDR3 coding DNA: TGTGCCAGCAGCTTCCCAGGACAGGGTTCTGAGGAGCAGTACTTC. The encoded protein is CASSFPGQGSEEQYF.

The chain employs TRBV10-3 and TRBJ1-1, with D maybe TRBD1 (5 bases). The CDR3 is made up of 13 amino acids. Trimming took off 9 bases at V and 3 bases at J, with 14 bases between the two ends. Germline assignment: CDR1 ENHRY and CDR2 SYGVKD. Here the CDR3 reads CAIGTARDTEAFF. CDR3 in DNA: TGTGCCATTGGGACGGCCCGGGACACTGAAGCTTTCTTT.

Concerning this clonotype: A much larger clone sits a single nucleotide away, making a read error possible. The rearrangement links TRBV4-3 to TRBJ2-4, with a weak D call TRBD2 (6 bases). The CDR3 totals 12 residues. From germline, CDR1 is LGHNA and CDR2 YSLEER. The CDR3 sequence is CAGGAAKNIRYF. In DNA, the CDR3 is TGCGCCGGCGGGGCGGCCAAAAACATTCGGTACTTC.

Comment on this clonotype: This may be a read error, as it is one base from a much larger clone. The genes are TRBV15 and TRBJ2-5, with D tentatively TRBD2 (7 bases). The CDR3 runs 18 residues. From germline, CDR1 is LNHNV and CDR2 YYDKDF (reference sequence). CDR3 in amino acids: CATNREFGGGLSRDEQYF. CDR3 sequence (DNA): TGTGCCACCAACAGAGAATTTGGGGGGGGCCTAAGTCGCGATGAGCAGTACTTC.

In this sample, this clonotype turned up once. The J gene is TRBJ2-2, the V gene TRBV10-3, with D perhaps given as TRBD1 or TRBD2 (5 bases each). There are 14 residues in the CDR3. CDR1 ENHRY and CDR2 SYGVKD come from the germline V gene. V was clipped by 5 bases and J by 4 bases, with 11 bases between them. The CDR3 DNA follows: TGTGCCATCAGTCGGGACGGCGCCACCGGGGAGCTGTTTTTT. Protein sequence: CAISRDGATGELFF.

On this clonotype itself: This may be a read error: a much more frequent sequence differs by one nucleotide. V is TRBV6-5 and J is TRBJ2-5, with 8 bases matching TRBD2. Germline CDR1 is MNHEY and CDR2 is SVGAGI. Losses at the gene ends were 6 bases for V and 1 base for J; bases not matched to a gene: 10. The CDR3 length is 16 residues. This chain's CDR3 is CASSPPGGGTQETQYF. The CDR3 DNA follows: TGTGCCAGCAGCCCCCCTGGCGGGGGGACCCAAGAGACCCAGTACTTC.